This T cell receptor beta chain was recorded in a study of blood T cell repertoires in COVID-19. TCRdb's copy holds only in-frame clones and misses some; the assay was immunoSEQ multiplex PCR. Among roughly 250,000 clones listed, about four fifths were seen once. The CDR3 has 14 residues. V was cut by 0 bases and J by 5 bases, with 8 bases left in between. Germline V lookup: CDR1 SGHRS, CDR2 YFSETQ. This chain connects TRBV5-1 to TRBJ1-4; D possibly corresponds to TRBD1 (6 bases). Sequencing was carried out using peripheral blood. The clonotype was recovered from a man in his forties or fifties with active or convalescent COVID-19. The CDR3 bases are TGCGCCAGCAGCTTGGGACAGGTGAATGAAAAACTGTTTTTT. It yields the protein CASSLGQVNEKLFF.